This TCR beta chain was retrieved from a study of cytomegalovirus exposure and HLA in healthy donors. At sampling all donors were nominally healthy, likely with unrecorded immune exposures. The CDR3 extends over 13 amino acids. The V segment lost 5 bases and the J segment 7 bases; nucleotides outside the gene matches: 2. CDR1 is MNHNY and CDR2 is SVGAGI in the germline V gene (reference sequence). The study ran its PCR with 60 Vbeta and 13 Jbeta primers. Assay: immunoSEQ multiplex PCR; the TCRdb copy retains only in-frame clones and omits some. The ten top clones account for about 5%, within a sample of around 75,000 clones.

The chain carries TRBV6-6 and TRBJ2-2; 9 bases agree with TRBD2. This sequence originates from a man aged 40-49 years in good health and CMV-seronegative. Sequenced material: PBMCs. For the CDR3, the DNA is TGTGCCAGCAGTCTAGCGGGAAACGGGGAGCTGTTTTTT. Encoded protein: CASSLAGNGELFF.